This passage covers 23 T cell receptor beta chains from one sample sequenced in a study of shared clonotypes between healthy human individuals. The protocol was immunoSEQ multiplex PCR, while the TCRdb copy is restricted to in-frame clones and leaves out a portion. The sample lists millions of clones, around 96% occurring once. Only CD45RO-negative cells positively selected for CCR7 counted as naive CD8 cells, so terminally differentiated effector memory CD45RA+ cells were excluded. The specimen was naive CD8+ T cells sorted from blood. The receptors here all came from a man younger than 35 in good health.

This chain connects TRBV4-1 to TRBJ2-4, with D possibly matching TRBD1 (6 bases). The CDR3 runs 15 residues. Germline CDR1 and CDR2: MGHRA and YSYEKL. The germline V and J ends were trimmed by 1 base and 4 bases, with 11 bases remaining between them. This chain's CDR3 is CASSQAETGKNIQYF. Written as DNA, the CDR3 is TGCGCCAGCAGCCAAGCGGAGACAGGTAAAAACATTCAGTACTTC.

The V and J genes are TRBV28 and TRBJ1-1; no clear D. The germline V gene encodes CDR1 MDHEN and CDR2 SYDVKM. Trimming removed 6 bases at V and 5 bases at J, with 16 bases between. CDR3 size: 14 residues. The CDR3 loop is CASSPLPGWTEAFF. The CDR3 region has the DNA TGTGCCAGCAGCCCCCTCCCGGGTTGGACTGAAGCTTTCTTT.

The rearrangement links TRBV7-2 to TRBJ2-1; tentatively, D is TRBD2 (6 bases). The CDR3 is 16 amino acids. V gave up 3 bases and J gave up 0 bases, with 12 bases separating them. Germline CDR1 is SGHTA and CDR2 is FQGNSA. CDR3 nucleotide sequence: TGTGCCAGCAGCTTTGGACTACCAAGCTCCTACAATGAGCAGTTCTTC. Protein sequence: CASSFGLPSSYNEQFF.

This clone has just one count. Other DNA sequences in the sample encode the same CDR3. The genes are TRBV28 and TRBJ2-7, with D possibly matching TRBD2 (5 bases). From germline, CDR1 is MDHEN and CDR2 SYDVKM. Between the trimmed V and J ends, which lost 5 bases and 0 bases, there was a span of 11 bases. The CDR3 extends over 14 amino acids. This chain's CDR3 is CASSGTGSSYEQYF. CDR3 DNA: TGTGCCAGCAGTGGAACGGGGTCCTCCTACGAGCAGTACTTC.

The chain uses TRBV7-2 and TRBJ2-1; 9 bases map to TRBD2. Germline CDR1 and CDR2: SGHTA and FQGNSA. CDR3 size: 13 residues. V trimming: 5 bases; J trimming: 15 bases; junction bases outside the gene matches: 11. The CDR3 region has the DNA TGTGCCAGCAGCCTAACGACTAGCGGCGTTCCGTTCTTC. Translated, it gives CASSLTTSGVPFF.

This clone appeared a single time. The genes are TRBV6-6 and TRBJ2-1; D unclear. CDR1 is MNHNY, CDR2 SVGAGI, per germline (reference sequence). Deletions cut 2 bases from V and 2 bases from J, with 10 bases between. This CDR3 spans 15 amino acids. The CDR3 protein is CASSYQEITYNEQFF. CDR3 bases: TGTGCCAGCAGTTACCAGGAGATAACCTACAATGAGCAGTTCTTC.

CDR3 sequence: CASSDGRGMNTEAFF. The CDR3 DNA sequence: TGTGCCAGCAGTGATGGGCGGGGCATGAACACTGAAGCTTTCTTT. The rearrangement uses TRBV2 and TRBJ1-1; D might be TRBD1 (5 bases). The CDR3 consists of 15 residues. V dropped 3 bases and J dropped 0 bases, with 11 bases sitting between them. Germline V gene data show CDR1 as SNHLY and CDR2 as FYNNEI.

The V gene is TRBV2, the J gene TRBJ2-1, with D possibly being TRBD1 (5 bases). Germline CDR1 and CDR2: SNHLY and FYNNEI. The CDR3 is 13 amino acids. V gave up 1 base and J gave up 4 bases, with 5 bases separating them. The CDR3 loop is CASSEGQYNEQFF. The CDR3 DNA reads TGTGCCAGCAGTGAAGGACAGTACAATGAGCAGTTCTTC.

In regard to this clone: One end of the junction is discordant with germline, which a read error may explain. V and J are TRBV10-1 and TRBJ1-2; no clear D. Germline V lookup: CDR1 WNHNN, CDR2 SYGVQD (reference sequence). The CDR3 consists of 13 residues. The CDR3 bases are TGCGCCAGCAGTGAGTCCCAGCAGTACCCCTACGCCTTC. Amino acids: CASSESQQYPYAF.

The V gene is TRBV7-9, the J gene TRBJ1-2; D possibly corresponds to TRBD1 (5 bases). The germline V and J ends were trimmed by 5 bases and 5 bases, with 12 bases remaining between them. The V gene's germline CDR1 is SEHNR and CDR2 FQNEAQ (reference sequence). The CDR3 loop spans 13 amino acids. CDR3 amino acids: CASSQSTEYGYTF. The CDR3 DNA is TGTGCCAGCAGCCAATCGACAGAGTATGGCTACACCTTC.

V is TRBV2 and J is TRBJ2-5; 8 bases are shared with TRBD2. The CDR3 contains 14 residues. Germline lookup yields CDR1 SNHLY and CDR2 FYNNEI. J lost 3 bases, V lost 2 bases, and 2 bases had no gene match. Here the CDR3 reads CASSEQLAEETQYF. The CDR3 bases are TGTGCCAGCAGTGAACAACTAGCGGAAGAGACCCAGTACTTC.

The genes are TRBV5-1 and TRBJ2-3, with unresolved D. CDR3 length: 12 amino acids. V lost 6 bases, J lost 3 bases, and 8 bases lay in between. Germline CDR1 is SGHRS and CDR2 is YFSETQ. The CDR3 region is CASNQETDTQYF. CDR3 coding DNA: TGCGCCAGCAACCAGGAAACAGATACGCAGTATTTT.

DNA of the CDR3: TGTGCCAGCAGTGAGAAAGGGTATCAGCCCCAGCATTTT. This gives the protein CASSEKGYQPQHF. This sequence joins TRBV28 and TRBJ1-5; D unresolved. The CDR3 spans 13 residues. Germline V gene sequence: CDR1 MDHEN, CDR2 SYDVKM. The V and J ends lost 5 bases and 5 bases respectively, with 10 bases between them. Drawing the rest from reference TRBV28 and TRBJ1-5, the complete variable domain is DVKVTQSSRYLVKRTGEKVFLECVQDMDHENMFWYRQDPGLGLRLIYFSYDVKMKEKGDIPEGYSVSREKKERFSLILESASTNQTSMYLCASSEKGYQPQHFGDGTRLSIL.

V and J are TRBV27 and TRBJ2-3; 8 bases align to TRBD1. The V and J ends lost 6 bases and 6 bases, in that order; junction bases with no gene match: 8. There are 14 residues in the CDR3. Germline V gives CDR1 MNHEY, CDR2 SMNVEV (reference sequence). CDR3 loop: CASRRQGLGDTQYF. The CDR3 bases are TGTGCCAGCAGACGACAGGGGTTAGGGGATACGCAGTATTTT.

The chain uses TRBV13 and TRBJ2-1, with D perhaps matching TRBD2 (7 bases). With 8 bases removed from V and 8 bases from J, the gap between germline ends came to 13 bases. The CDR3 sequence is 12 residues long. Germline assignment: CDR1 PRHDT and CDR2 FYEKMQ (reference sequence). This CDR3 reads CASGGANHEQFF. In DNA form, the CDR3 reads TGTGCCAGCGGGGGGGCCAACCATGAGCAGTTCTTC.

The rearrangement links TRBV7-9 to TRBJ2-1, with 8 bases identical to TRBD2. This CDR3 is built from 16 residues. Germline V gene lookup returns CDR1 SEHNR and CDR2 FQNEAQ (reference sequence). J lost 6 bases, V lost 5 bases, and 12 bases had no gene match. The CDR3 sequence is CASSHVPGLGTNEQFF. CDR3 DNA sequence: TGTGCCAGCAGCCACGTCCCGGGACTAGGCACCAATGAGCAGTTCTTC.

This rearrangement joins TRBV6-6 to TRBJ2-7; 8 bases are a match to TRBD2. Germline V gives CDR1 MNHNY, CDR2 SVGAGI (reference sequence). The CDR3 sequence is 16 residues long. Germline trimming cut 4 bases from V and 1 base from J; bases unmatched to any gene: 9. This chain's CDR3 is CASSLAPASGSYEQYF. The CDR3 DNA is TGTGCCAGCAGTTTGGCCCCGGCTAGCGGGTCCTACGAGCAGTACTTC.

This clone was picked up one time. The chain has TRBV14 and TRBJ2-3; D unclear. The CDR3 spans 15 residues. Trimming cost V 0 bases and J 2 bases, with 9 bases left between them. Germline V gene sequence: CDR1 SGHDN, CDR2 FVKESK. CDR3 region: CASSQDITATDTQYF. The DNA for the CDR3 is TGTGCCAGCAGCCAAGATATAACTGCCACAGATACGCAGTATTTT.

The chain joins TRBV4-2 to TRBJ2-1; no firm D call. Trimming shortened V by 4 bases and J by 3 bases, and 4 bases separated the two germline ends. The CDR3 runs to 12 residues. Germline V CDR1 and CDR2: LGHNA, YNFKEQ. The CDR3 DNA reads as TGTGCCAGCAGCCTTGGCTACAATGAGCAGTTCTTC. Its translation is CASSLGYNEQFF.

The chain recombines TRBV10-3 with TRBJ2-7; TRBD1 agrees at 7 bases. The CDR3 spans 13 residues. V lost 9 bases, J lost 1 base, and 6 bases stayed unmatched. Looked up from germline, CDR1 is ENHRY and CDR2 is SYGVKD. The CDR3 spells CAMSQTGSYEQYF. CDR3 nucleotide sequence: TGTGCCATGAGTCAGACAGGGTCCTACGAGCAGTACTTC.

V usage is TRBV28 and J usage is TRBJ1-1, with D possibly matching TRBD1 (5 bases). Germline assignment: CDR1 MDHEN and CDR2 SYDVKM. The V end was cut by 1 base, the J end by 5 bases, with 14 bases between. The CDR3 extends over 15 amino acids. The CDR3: CASSLLYGEGTEAFF. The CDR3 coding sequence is TGTGCCAGCAGTTTATTATACGGGGAGGGGACTGAAGCTTTCTTT.

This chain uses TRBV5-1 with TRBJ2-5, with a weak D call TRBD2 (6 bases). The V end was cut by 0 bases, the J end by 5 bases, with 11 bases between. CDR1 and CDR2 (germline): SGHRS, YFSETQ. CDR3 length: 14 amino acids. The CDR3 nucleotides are TGCGCCAGCAGCTTGGGACTAGACTGGGAGACCCAGTACTTC. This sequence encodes CASSLGLDWETQYF.

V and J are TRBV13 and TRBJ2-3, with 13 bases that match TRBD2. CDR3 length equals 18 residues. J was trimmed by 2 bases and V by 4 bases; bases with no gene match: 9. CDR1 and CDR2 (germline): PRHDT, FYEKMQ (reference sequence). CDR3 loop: CASSSRTSGGSITDTQYF. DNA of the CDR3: TGTGCCAGCAGCTCTAGGACTAGCGGGGGATCAATCACAGATACGCAGTATTTT.